This TCR beta chain was captured in a study of regulatory T cells in long-lasting Graves disease. General study points: Thyroid tissue was not studied; only peripheral blood was.

TCR beta libraries were built with iRepertoire HTBI primers and Arm-PCR of CDR3 regions. MiXCR was run by TCRdb on the multiplex PCR reads, yielding one entry per CDR3 protein. The profile shows roughly 500,000 distinct CDR3 sequences, roughly 13% of them singletons. Regarding this clonotype: Its antigen remains unknown.

Documented time point: newly diagnosed GD, antithyroid drugs for less than 3 months. From RNA extracted from PBMCs, the TCR library was made. These records were also assigned to another study, of T cells in Graves' hyperthyroidism and ophthalmopathy. Per that paper: During a first-round RT-PCR of the TCR CDR3, the HTBI primer set was used.

The sample here was peripheral blood mononuclear cells (PBMCs), taken at new diagnosis, from a patient treated with antithyroid drugs. The clonotype originates from a man aged 30 to 45 with Graves disease.

The CDR3 here is CSARPGLAVDTDTQYF. The CDR3 DNA follows: TGCAGTGCCAGACCGGGACTAGCAGTAGACACAGATACGCAGTATTTT. V usage is TRBV20-1 and J usage is TRBJ2-3; 9 nucleotides match TRBD2. Looked up from germline, CDR1 is DFQATT and CDR2 is SNEGSKA (reference sequence). Trimming took 6 bases from V and 2 from J; bases not matched to a gene: 12. The CDR3 length is 16 residues.